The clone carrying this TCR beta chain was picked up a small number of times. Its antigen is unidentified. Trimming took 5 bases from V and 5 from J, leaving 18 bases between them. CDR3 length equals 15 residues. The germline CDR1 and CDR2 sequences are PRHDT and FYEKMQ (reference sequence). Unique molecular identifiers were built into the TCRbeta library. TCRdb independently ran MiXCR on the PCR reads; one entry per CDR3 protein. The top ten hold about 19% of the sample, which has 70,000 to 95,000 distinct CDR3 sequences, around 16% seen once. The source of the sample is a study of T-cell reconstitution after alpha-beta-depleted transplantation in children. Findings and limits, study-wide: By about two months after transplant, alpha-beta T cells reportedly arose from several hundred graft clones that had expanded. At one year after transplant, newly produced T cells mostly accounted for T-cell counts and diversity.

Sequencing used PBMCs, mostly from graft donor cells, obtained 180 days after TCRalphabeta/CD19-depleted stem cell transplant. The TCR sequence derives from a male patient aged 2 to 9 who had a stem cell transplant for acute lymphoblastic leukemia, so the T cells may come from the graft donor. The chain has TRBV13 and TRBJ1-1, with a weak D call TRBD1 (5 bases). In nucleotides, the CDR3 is TGTGCCAGCAGCCCTGGGACCGCGTTCGGGACTGAAGCTTTCTTT. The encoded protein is CASSPGTAFGTEAFF.